A single sample is the source of the 20 T cell receptor beta chains below, sequenced in a study of shared clonotypes between healthy human individuals. Clones were read by immunoSEQ multiplex PCR, and TCRdb kept only the in-frame ones, dropping some. The sample has about 1 million clones, about three quarters seen once; the top ten hold about 1.5%. The sequenced material came from memory CD4+ T cells sorted from blood. The sample's subset: CD45RA-negative fraction. These receptors all stem from a young man in good health.

The chain employs TRBV7-9 and TRBJ2-7; 9 bases map to TRBD2. The trim removed 4 bases at V and 6 bases at J, leaving 4 bases unmatched. CDR3 length equals 13 residues. The V gene's germline CDR1 is SEHNR and CDR2 FQNEAQ (reference sequence). Written as DNA, the CDR3 is TGTGCCAGCAGCTCCGGACTAGCGCGCGAGCAGTACTTC. This encodes CASSSGLAREQYF. The variable domain in full, with the rest retrieved from reference TRBV7-9 and TRBJ2-7, is DTGVSQNPRHKITKRGQNVTFRCDPISEHNRLYWYRQTLGQGPEFLTYFQNEAQLEKSRLLSDRFSAERPKGSFSTLEIQRTEQGDSAMYLCASSSGLAREQYFGPGTRLTVT.

CDR3 amino acids: CASSEGREETQYF. CDR3 bases: TGTGCCAGCAGCGAGGGCAGGGAAGAGACCCAGTACTTC. The genes are TRBV9 and TRBJ2-5, with D possibly matching TRBD1 (5 bases). The CDR3 consists of 13 residues. In germline, CDR1 is SGDLS, CDR2 YYNGEE. Trimming removed 3 bases from V and 3 bases from J, with 9 bases in between. The whole variable domain, remainder taken from reference TRBV9 and TRBJ2-5, is DSGVTQTPKHLITATGQRVTLRCSPRSGDLSVYWYQQSLDQGLQFLIQYYNGEERAKGNILERFSAQQFPDLHSELNLSSLELGDSALYFCASSEGREETQYFGPGTRLLVL.

J is TRBJ2-1 and V is TRBV7-9, with 10 bases lining up with TRBD1. The CDR3 runs to 15 residues. From germline, CDR1 is SEHNR and CDR2 FQNEAQ (reference sequence). J was trimmed by 3 bases and V by 3 bases; bases with no gene match: 2. CDR3 amino acids: CASSFRDRGYNEQFF. The CDR3 DNA sequence: TGTGCCAGCAGCTTCCGGGACAGGGGCTACAATGAGCAGTTCTTC.

In regard to this clone: Other DNA sequences in this specimen translate into the identical CDR3. V and J are TRBV4-1 and TRBJ1-6, with no clear D. The length of the CDR3 is 13 residues. Germline CDR1 reads MGHRA; CDR2 reads YSYEKL. V was shortened by 0 bases and J by 4 bases, with 1 base between the two germline ends. CDR3 DNA: TGCGCCAGCAGCCAAGATTATAATTCACCCCTCCACTTT. Its translation: CASSQDYNSPLHF.

The gene calls are TRBV10-2 and TRBJ2-2; 12 bases line up with TRBD2. The V gene end was trimmed by 7 bases and the J gene end by 4 bases; junction bases not matched to a gene: 4. Germline CDR1 WSHSY, CDR2 SAAADI. This CDR3 comprises 15 residues. The CDR3 loop reads CASKTSGSGTGELFF. CDR3 nucleotides: TGCGCCAGCAAGACTAGCGGGAGCGGCACCGGGGAGCTGTTTTTT.

The chain joins TRBV7-9 to TRBJ1-1; D may be TRBD1 (5 bases). Germline V gene data show CDR1 as SEHNR and CDR2 as FQNEAQ (reference sequence). CDR3 size: 14 residues. Trimming pared 1 base from V and 7 bases from J, leaving 13 bases between. CDR3 DNA: TGTGCCAGCAGCTTAGAGGGGCTGCAGAATGAAGCTTTCTTT. Protein: CASSLEGLQNEAFF.

This clone was recorded only once. The genes are TRBV6-1 and TRBJ2-1; D is ambiguous. Trimming pared 0 bases from V and 6 bases from J, leaving 6 bases between. This CDR3 spans 13 amino acids. The germline gives CDR1 MNHNS, CDR2 SASEGT. CDR3: CASSEASANEQFF. The DNA for the CDR3 is TGTGCCAGCAGTGAAGCGTCAGCCAATGAGCAGTTCTTC.

This clone was counted a single time. The CDR3 bases are TGTGCCATCAGTGACCGACTCTCCAATGAGCAGTTCTTC. It specifies CAISDRLSNEQFF. The rearrangement links TRBV10-3 to TRBJ2-1; D gene ambiguous. Looked up from germline, CDR1 is ENHRY and CDR2 is SYGVKD. Trimming took off 3 bases at V and 6 bases at J, with 9 bases between the two ends. The CDR3 contains 13 residues.

This clone showed up just once. The chain combines TRBV5-1 with TRBJ2-2; the match to TRBD2 covers 13 bases. This CDR3 comprises 16 residues. V lost 3 bases, J lost 5 bases, and 4 bases stayed unmatched. Germline-derived CDR1 and CDR2 are SGHRS and YFSETQ. The CDR3 region is CASSSRTSGGTGELFF. CDR3 nucleotides: TGCGCCAGCAGCTCTCGGACTAGCGGGGGAACCGGGGAGCTGTTTTTT.

The sample holds a few counts of this clone. This chain joins TRBV29-1 and TRBJ1-1; weak D call: TRBD1 (6 bases). The ends were cut back, 7 bases at V and 0 bases at J, with 9 bases in the middle. The CDR3 loop spans 12 amino acids. Germline CDR1 SQVTM, CDR2 ANQGSEA. In nucleotides, the CDR3 is TGCAGCGGCGGGACAATGAACACTGAAGCTTTCTTT. Amino acid sequence: CSGGTMNTEAFF.

This clone was counted at least ten times. J is TRBJ2-2 and V is TRBV10-3, with 10 bases matching TRBD1. Germline CDR1 is ENHRY and CDR2 is SYGVKD. Losses at the gene ends were 6 bases for V and 4 bases for J; bases not matched to a gene: 8. This CDR3 region has 16 residues. The chain's CDR3 is CAISHGRTGGTGELFF. In DNA form, the CDR3 reads TGTGCCATCAGCCACGGGCGGACAGGGGGCACCGGGGAGCTGTTTTTT.

In this sample, this clone turned up many times. V gene TRBV2 combines with J gene TRBJ1-1, with TRBD1 matching over 7 bases. Per the germline V gene, CDR1 is SNHLY and CDR2 is FYNNEI. With V trimmed by 6 bases and J by 1 base, 5 bases remained unmatched. The CDR3 extends over 14 amino acids. CDR3 nucleotide sequence: TGTGCCAGCAGGACCGGGACAGCGAACACTGAAGCTTTCTTT. It yields the protein CASRTGTANTEAFF.

The chain carries TRBV9 and TRBJ1-6; D is unclear. Germline V gives CDR1 SGDLS, CDR2 YYNGEE. Trimming stripped 0 bases from V and 10 bases from J, with 14 bases between. The CDR3 runs to 15 residues. The CDR3 DNA reads TGTGCCAGCAGCGTAGGAGCAGGTCAGAGCTCACCCCTCCACTTT. Translated, it gives CASSVGAGQSSPLHF.

This sequence joins TRBV5-1 and TRBJ1-4, with 9 bases aligning to TRBD1. The length of the CDR3 is 15 residues. From germline, CDR1 is SGHRS and CDR2 YFSETQ. J was trimmed by 8 bases and V by 4 bases; bases with no gene match: 9. The CDR3 protein is CASSMSGTGYEKLFF. DNA for the CDR3: TGCGCCAGCAGCATGTCCGGGACAGGGTACGAAAAACTGTTTTTT.

CDR3 in DNA: TGTGCCAGCGGATTTGGACAGGGTCAAGCTTTCTTT. Translated, it gives CASGFGQGQAFF. The genes are TRBV28 and TRBJ1-1, with 8 bases that match TRBD1. Trimming removed 8 bases from V and 9 bases from J; junction bases left unmatched: 8. The CDR3 is 12 amino acids. Per germline, CDR1 MDHEN and CDR2 SYDVKM.

This chain connects TRBV5-1 to TRBJ2-7; D might be TRBD1 or TRBD2, each matching 5 bases. The CDR3 is 17 amino acids. Germline values: CDR1 SGHRS, CDR2 YFSETQ. V was trimmed by 0 bases and J by 4 bases, leaving 20 bases between them. The CDR3 nucleotides are TGCGCCAGCAGCTTGGAATGGGACCGACTGGGGTTATACGAGCAGTACTTC. Protein sequence: CASSLEWDRLGLYEQYF. The complete variable domain, with remaining parts taken from reference TRBV5-1 and TRBJ2-7, reads KAGVTQTPRYLIKTRGQQVTLSCSPISGHRSVSWYQQTPGQGLQFLFEYFSETQRNKGNFPGRFSGRQFSNSRSEMNVSTLELGDSALYLCASSLEWDRLGLYEQYFGPGTRLTVT.

The chain has TRBV5-3 and TRBJ2-1; no firm D call. TRBV5-3 is an open reading frame whose function is uncertain. V was shortened by 0 bases and J by 0 bases, with 7 bases between the two germline ends. The CDR3 has 15 amino acids. CDR3 sequence: CARSLDGRSYNEQFF. In DNA form, the CDR3 reads TGTGCCAGAAGCTTGGACGGACGCTCCTACAATGAGCAGTTCTTC.

The chain is built from TRBV7-2 and TRBJ2-5; D is uncertain. CDR1 SGHTA and CDR2 FQGNSA come from the germline V gene. V was trimmed by 2 bases and J by 5 bases, leaving 9 bases between them. The CDR3 spans 13 residues. The CDR3 sequence is CASSLMVVETQYF. The DNA for the CDR3 is TGTGCCAGCAGCTTAATGGTTGTGGAGACCCAGTACTTC.

As to this clone: Additional DNA sequences in this sample encode the identical CDR3. The chain employs TRBV18 and TRBJ1-1; TRBD1 is a possible D gene (5 bases). This CDR3 has 13 amino acids. V dropped 4 bases and J dropped 3 bases, with 9 bases sitting between them. CDR1 and CDR2 (germline): KGHSH, LQKENI. CDR3 DNA: TGTGCCAGCTCACTCAAAGGGGACACTGAAGCTTTCTTT. This gives the protein CASSLKGDTEAFF. Variable domain in full (rest from reference TRBV18 and TRBJ1-1): NAGVMQNPRHLVRRRGQEARLRCSPMKGHSHVYWYRQLPEEGLKFMVYLQKENIIDESGMPKERFSAEFPKEGPSILRIQQVVRGDSAAYFCASSLKGDTEAFFGQGTRLTVV.

V usage is TRBV5-4 and J usage is TRBJ1-1, with a possible D match to TRBD1 (6 bases). Germline CDR1 and CDR2: SGHNT and YYREEE (reference sequence). V lost 1 base, J lost 5 bases, and 15 bases lay in between. This CDR3 has 15 amino acids. The CDR3 reads CASSLQQSTGTEAFF. Here the CDR3 DNA reads TGTGCCAGCAGCTTGCAACAGAGTACAGGGACTGAAGCTTTCTTT.